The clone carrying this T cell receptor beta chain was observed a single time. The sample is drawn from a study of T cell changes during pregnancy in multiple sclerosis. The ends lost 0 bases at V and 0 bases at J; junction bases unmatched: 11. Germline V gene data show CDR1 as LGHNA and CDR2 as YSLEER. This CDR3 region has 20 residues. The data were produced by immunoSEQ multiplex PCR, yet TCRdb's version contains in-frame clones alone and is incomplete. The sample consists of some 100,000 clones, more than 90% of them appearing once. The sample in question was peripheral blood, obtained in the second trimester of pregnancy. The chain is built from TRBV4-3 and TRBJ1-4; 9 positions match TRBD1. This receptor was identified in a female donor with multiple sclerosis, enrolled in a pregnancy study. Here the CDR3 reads CASSQDLFGQGRATNEKLFF. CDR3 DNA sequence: TGCGCCAGCAGCCAAGATCTCTTCGGACAGGGGAGGGCAACTAATGAAAAACTGTTTTTT.